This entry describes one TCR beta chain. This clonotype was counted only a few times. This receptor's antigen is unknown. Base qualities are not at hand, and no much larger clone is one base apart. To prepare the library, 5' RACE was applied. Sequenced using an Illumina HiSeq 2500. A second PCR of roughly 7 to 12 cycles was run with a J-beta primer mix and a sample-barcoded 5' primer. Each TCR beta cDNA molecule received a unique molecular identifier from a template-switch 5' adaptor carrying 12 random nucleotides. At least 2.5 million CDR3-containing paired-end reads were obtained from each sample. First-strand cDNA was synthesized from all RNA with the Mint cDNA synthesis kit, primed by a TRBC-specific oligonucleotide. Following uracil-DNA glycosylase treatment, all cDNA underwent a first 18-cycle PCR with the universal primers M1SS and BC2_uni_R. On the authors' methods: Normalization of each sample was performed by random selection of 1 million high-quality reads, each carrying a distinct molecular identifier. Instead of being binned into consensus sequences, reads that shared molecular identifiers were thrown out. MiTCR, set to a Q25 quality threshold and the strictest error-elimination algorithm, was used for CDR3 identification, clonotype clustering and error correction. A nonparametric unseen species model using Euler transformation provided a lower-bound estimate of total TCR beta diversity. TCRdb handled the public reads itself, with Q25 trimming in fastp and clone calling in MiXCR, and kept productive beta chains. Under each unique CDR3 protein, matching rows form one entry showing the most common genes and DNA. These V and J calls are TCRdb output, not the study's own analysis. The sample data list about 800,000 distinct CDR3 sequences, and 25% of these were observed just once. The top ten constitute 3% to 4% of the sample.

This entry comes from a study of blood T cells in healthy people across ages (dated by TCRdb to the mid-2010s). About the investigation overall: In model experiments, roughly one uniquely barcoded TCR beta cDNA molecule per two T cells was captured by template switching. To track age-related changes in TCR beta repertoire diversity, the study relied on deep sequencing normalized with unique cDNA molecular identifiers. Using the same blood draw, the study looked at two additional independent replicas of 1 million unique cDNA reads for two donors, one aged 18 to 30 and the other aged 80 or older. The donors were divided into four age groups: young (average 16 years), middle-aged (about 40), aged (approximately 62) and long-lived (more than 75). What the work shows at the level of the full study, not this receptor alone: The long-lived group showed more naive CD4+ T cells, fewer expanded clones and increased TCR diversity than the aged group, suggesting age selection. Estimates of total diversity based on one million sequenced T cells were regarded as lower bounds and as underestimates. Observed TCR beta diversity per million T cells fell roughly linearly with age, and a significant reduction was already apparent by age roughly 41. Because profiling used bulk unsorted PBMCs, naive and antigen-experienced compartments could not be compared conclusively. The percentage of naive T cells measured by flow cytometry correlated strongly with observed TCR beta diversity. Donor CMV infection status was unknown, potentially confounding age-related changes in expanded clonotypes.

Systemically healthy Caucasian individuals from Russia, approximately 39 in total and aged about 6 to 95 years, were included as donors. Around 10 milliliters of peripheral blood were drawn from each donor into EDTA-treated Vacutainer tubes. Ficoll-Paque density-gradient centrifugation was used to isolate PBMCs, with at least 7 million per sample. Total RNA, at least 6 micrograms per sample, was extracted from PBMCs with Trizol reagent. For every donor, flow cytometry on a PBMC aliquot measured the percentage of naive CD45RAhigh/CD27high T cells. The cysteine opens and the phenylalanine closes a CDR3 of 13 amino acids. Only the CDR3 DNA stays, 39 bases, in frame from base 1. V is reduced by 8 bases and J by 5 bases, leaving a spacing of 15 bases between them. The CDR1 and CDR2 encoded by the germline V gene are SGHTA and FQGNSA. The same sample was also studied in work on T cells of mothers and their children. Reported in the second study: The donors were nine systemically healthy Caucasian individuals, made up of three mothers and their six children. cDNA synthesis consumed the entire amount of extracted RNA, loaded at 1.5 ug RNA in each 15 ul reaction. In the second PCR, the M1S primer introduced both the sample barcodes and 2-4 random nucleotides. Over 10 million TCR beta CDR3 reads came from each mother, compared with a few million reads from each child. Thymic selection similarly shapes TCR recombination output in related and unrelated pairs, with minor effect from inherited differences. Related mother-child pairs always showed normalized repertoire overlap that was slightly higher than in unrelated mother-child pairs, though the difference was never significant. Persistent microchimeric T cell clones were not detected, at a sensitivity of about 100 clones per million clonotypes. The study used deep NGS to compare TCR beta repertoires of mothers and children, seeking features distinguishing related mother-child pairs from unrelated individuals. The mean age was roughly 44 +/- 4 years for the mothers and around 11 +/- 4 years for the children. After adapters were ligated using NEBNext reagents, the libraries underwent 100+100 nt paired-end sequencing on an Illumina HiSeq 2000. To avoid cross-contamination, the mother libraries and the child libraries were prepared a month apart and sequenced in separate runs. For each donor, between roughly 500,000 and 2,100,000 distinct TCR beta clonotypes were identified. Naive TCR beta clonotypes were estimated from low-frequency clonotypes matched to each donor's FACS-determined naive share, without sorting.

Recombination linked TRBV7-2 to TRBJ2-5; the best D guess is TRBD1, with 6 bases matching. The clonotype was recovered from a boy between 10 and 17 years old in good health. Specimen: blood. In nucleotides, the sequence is TGTGCCAGCGGGTACCAGGGGAGCGAGACCCAGTACTTC. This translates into CASGYQGSETQYF. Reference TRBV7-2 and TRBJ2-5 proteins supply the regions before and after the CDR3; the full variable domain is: GAGVSQSPSNKVTEKGKDVELRCDPISGHTALYWYRQSLGQGLEFLIYFQGNSAPDKSGLPSDRFSAERTGGSVSTLTIQRTQQEDSAVYLCASGYQGSETQYFGPGTRLLVL.